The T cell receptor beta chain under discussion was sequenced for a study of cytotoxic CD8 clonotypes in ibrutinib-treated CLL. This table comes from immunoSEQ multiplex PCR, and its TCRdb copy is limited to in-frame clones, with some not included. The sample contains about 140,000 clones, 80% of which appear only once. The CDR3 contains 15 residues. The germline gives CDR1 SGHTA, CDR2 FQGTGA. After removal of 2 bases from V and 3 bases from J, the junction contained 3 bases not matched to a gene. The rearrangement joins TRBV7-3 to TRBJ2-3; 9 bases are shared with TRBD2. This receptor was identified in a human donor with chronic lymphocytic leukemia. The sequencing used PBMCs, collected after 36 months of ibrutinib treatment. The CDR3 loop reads CASSLLGLATDTQYF. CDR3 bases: TGTGCCAGCAGCTTATTGGGACTAGCTACAGATACGCAGTATTTT.